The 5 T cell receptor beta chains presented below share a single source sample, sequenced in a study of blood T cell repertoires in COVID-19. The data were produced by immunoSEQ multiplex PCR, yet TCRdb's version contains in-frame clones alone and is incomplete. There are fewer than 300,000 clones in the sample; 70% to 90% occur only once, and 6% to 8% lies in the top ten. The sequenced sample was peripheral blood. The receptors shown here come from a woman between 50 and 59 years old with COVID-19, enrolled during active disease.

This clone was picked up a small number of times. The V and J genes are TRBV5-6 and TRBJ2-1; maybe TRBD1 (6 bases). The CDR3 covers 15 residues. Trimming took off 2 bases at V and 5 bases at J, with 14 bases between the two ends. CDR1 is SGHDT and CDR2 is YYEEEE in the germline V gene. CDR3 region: CASSLQGGWDNEQFF. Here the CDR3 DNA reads TGTGCCAGCAGCTTACAGGGCGGATGGGACAATGAGCAGTTCTTC.

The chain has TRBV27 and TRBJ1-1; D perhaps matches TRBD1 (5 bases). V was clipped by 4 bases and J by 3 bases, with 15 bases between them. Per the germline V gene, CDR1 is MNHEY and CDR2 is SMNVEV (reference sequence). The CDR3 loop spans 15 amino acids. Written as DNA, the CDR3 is TGTGCCAGCAGTTCGTCGGGGGTCCCGCACACTGAAGCTTTCTTT. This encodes CASSSSGVPHTEAFF.

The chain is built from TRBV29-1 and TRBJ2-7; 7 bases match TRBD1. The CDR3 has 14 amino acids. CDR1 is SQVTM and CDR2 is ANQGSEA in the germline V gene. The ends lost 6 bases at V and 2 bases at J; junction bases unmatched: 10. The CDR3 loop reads CSVKYRGHTYEQYF. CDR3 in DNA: TGCAGCGTAAAATACAGGGGCCACACCTACGAGCAGTACTTC.

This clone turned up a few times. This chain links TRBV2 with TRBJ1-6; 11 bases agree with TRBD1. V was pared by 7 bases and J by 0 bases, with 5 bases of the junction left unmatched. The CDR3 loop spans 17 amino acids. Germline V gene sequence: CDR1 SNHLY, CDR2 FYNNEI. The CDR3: CASKGTGGSSYNSPLHF. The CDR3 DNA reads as TGTGCCAGCAAGGGGACAGGGGGGAGCTCCTATAATTCACCCCTCCACTTT.

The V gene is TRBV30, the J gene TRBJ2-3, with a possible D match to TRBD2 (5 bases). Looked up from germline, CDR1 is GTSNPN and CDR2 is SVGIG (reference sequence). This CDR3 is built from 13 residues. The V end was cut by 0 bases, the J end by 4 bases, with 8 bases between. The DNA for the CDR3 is TGTGCCTGGAGTGTGCGGGTCCCAGATACGCAGTATTTT. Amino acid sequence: CAWSVRVPDTQYF. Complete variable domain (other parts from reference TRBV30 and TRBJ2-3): SQTIHQWPATLVQPVGSPLSLECTVEGTSNPNLYWYRQAAGRGLQLLFYSVGIGQISSEVPQNLSASRPQDRQFILSSKKLLLSDSGFYLCAWSVRVPDTQYFGPGTRLTVL.